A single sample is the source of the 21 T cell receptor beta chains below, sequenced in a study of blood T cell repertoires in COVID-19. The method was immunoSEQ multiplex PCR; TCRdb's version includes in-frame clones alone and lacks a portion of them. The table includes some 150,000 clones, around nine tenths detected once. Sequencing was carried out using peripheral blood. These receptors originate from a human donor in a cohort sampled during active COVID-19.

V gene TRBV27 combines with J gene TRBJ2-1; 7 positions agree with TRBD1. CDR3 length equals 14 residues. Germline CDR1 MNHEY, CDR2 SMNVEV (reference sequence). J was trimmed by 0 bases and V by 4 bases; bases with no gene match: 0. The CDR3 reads CASSWDSSYNEQFF. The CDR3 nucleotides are TGTGCCAGCAGTTGGGACAGCTCCTACAATGAGCAGTTCTTC.

The CDR3 nucleotides read TGTGCCAGCAGTACCGGGACAACTAGCACAGATACGCAGTATTTT. Its translation is CASSTGTTSTDTQYF. The chain uses TRBV2 and TRBJ2-3, with D possibly TRBD1 on 6 matching bases. This CDR3 has 15 residues. CDR1 and CDR2 (germline): SNHLY, FYNNEI. Trimming removed 5 bases at V and 0 bases at J, with 12 bases between.

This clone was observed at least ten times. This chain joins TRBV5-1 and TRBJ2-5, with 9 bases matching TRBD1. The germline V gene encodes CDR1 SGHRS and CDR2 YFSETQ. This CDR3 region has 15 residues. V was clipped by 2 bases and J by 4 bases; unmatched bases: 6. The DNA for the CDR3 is TGCGCCAGCAGCTTAGGACAGGGGAACGGAGAGACCCAGTACTTC. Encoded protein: CASSLGQGNGETQYF.

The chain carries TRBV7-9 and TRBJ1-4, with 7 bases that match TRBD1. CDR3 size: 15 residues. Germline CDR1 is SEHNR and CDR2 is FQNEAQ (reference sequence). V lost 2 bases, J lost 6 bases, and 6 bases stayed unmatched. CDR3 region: CASSLYDREHEKLFF. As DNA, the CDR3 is TGTGCCAGCAGCTTATACGACAGGGAGCATGAAAAACTGTTTTTT. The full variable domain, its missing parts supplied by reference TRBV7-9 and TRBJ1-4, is DTGVSQNPRHKITKRGQNVTFRCDPISEHNRLYWYRQTLGQGPEFLTYFQNEAQLEKSRLLSDRFSAERPKGSFSTLEIQRTEQGDSAMYLCASSLYDREHEKLFFGSGTQLSVL.

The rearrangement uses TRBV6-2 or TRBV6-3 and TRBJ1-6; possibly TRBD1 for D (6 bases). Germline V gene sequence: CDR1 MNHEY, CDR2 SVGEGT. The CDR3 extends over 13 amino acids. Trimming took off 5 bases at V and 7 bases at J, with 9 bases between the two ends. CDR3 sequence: CASSPTGNSPLHF. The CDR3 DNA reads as TGTGCCAGCAGTCCCACAGGGAATTCACCCCTCCACTTT.

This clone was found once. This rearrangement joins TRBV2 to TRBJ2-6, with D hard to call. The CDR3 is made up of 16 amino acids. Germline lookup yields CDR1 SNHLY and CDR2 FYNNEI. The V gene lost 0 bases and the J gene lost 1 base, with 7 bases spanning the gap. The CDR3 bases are TGTGCCAGCAGTGAAGCTGTTATTTCTGGGGCCAACGTCCTGACTTTC. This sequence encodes CASSEAVISGANVLTF. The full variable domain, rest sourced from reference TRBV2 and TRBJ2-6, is EPEVTQTPSHQVTQMGQEVILRCVPISNHLYFYWYRQILGQKVEFLVSFYNNEISEKSEIFDDQFSVERPDGSNFTLKIRSTKLEDSAMYFCASSEAVISGANVLTFGAGSRLTVL.

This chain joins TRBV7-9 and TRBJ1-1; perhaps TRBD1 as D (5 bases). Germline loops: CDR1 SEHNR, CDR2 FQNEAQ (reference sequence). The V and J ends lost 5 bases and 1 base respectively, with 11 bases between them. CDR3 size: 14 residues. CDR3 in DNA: TGTGCCAGCAGCCTGGGGCAGACGAACACTGAAGCTTTCTTT. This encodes CASSLGQTNTEAFF.

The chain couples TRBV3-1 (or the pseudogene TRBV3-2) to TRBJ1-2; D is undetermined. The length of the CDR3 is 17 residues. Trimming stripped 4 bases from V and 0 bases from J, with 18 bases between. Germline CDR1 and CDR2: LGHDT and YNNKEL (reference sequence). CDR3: CASSRGAGSTTNYGYTF. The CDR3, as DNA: TGTGCCAGCAGCCGAGGTGCGGGGTCTACGACTAACTATGGCTACACCTTC.

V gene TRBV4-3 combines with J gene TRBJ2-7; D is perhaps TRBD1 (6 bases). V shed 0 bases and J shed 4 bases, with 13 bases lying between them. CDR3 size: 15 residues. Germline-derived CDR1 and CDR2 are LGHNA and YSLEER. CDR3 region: CASSQDRTAFYEQYF. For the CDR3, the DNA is TGCGCCAGCAGCCAAGACCGGACAGCATTTTACGAGCAGTACTTC.

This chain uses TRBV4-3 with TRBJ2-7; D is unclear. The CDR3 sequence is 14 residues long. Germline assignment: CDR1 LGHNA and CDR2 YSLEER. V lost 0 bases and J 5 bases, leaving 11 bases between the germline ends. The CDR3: CASSQESGSNEQYF. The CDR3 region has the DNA TGCGCCAGCAGCCAAGAAAGTGGTTCTAACGAGCAGTACTTC.

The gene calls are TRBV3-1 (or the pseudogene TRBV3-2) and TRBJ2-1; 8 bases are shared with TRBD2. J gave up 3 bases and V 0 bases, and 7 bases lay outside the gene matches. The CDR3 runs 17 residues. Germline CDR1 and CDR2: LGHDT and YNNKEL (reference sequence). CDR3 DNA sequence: TGTGCCAGCAGCCAAGACGCCGGGGCGGGGGGCTACAATGAGCAGTTCTTC. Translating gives CASSQDAGAGGYNEQFF.

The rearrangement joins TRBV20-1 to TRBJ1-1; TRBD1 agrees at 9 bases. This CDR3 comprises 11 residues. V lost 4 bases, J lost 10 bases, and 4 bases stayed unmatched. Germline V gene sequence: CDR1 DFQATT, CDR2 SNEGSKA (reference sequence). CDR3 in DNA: TGCAGTGCTATCGGACAGGGGACAGCTTTCTTT. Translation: CSAIGQGTAFF.

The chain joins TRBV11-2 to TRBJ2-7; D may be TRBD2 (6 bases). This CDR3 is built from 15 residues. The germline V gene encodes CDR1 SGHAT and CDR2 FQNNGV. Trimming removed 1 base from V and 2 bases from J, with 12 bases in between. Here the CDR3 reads CASSLVTGETYEQYF. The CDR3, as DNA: TGTGCCAGCAGCTTAGTGACGGGGGAGACCTACGAGCAGTACTTC.

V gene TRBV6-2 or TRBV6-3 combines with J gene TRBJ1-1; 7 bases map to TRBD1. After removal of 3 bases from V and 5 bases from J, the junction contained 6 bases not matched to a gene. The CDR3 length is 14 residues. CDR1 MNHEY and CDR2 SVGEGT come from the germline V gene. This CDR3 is CASSYFRGRTEAFF. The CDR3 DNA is TGTGCCAGCAGTTATTTCAGGGGGAGGACTGAAGCTTTCTTT.

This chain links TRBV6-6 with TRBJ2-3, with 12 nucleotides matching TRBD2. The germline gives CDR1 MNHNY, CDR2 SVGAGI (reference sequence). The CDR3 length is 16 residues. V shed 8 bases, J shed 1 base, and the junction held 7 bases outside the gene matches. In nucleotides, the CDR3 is TGTGCCAGCGCCGCTAGCGGGGGGGGTCGCACAGATACGCAGTATTTT. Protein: CASAASGGGRTDTQYF.

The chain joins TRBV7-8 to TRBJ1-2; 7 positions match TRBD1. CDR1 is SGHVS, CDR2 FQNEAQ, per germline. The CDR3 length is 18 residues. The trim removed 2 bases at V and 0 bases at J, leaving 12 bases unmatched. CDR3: CASSLLHRGQQANYGYTF. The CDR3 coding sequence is TGTGCCAGCAGCTTACTACACAGGGGCCAACAAGCTAACTATGGCTACACCTTC.

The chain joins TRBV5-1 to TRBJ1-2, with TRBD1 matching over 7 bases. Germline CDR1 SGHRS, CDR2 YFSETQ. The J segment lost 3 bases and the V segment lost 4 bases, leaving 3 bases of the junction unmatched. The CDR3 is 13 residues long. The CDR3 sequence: CASSAQGDYGYTF. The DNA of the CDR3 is TGCGCCAGCAGCGCCCAGGGGGACTATGGCTACACCTTC.

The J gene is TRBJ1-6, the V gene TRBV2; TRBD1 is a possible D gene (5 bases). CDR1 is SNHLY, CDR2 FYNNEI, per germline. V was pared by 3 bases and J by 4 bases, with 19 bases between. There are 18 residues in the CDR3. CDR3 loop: CASSDPGEGKVYNSPLHF. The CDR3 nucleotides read TGTGCCAGCAGTGATCCGGGGGAGGGAAAGGTGTATAATTCACCCCTCCACTTT.

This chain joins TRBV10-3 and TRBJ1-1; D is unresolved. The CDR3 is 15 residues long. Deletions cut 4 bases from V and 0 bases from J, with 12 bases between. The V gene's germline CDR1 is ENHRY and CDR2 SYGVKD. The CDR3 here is CAISAAGFMNTEAFF. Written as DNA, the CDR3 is TGTGCCATCAGTGCCGCAGGCTTTATGAACACTGAAGCTTTCTTT.

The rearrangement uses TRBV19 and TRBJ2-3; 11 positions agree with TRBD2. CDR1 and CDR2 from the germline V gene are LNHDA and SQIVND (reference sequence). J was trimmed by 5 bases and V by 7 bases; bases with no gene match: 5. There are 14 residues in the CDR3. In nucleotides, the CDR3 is TGTGCCAGTAACATAGCGGGGGGGCAAGATACGCAGTATTTT. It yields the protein CASNIAGGQDTQYF.

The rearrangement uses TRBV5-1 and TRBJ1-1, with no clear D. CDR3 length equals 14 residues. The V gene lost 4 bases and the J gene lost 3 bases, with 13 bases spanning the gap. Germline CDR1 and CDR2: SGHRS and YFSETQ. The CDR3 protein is CASSEQGRDTEAFF. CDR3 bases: TGCGCCAGCAGCGAACAAGGGAGGGACACTGAAGCTTTCTTT.